One and the same sample provided the 22 T cell receptor beta chains below, sequenced in a study of identifying expanded T cells in peripheral blood. The protocol was immunoSEQ multiplex PCR, while the TCRdb copy is restricted to in-frame clones and leaves out a portion. Of roughly 100,000 clones in the sample, about 90% are singletons; the top ten hold roughly 3.9%. Sequenced input: blood. The receptor source for this set is a person aged 18 to 70 in good health.

The chain links TRBV5-8 to TRBJ2-2; possible D gene TRBD1, 5 bases. The CDR3 spans 17 residues. The germline V gene has CDR1 SGHTS and CDR2 YDEGEE. The germline V and J ends were trimmed by 1 base and 3 bases, with 16 bases remaining between them. CDR3 sequence reads: CASSLIWSGLYTGELFF. The DNA of the CDR3 is TGTGCCAGCAGCTTGATCTGGTCAGGGCTGTACACCGGGGAGCTGTTTTTT.

The chain links TRBV21-1 to TRBJ2-1; the D segment call TRBD2 is taken from the table without a DNA check. TRBV21-1 is a listed pseudogene. The CDR3 extends over 17 amino acids. The CDR3: CASSPVRGGFEHNEQFF. The CDR3 DNA reads as TGTGCCAGCAGCCCAGTGAGGGGGGGATTTGAACACAATGAGCAGTTCTTC.

This chain joins TRBV6-6 and TRBJ1-6; TRBD1 is a possible D gene (6 bases). The ends were cut back, 5 bases at V and 7 bases at J, with 18 bases in the middle. The CDR3 length is 16 residues. CDR1 and CDR2 from the germline V gene are MNHNY and SVGAGI (reference sequence). The DNA for the CDR3 is TGTGCCAGCAGTCGACCGGGGGGGGCTGTCAATTCACCCCTCCACTTT. Its protein is CASSRPGGAVNSPLHF.

This rearrangement joins TRBV6-6 to TRBJ1-1, with D tentatively TRBD1 (5 bases). Germline V lookup: CDR1 MNHNY, CDR2 SVGAGI (reference sequence). The CDR3 runs to 15 residues. Trimming shortened V by 0 bases and J by 2 bases, and 10 bases separated the two germline ends. As DNA, the CDR3 is TGTGCCAGCAGTTACTCGACAGAATTCAACACTGAAGCTTTCTTT. Encoded protein: CASSYSTEFNTEAFF.

The chain carries TRBV30 and TRBJ2-1; 9 nucleotides line up with TRBD1. The junction had 9 bases not matched to a gene; V was cut back by 0 bases and J by 3 bases. Germline CDR1 is GTSNPN and CDR2 is SVGIG (reference sequence). CDR3 length equals 17 residues. CDR3 sequence: CAWSVYRDRVFYNEQFF. The CDR3 region has the DNA TGTGCCTGGAGTGTATACCGGGACAGGGTGTTCTACAATGAGCAGTTCTTC.

The chain couples TRBV2 to TRBJ2-1; maybe TRBD2 (6 bases). CDR1 is SNHLY and CDR2 is FYNNEI in the germline V gene. This CDR3 contains 16 residues. V dropped 6 bases and J dropped 0 bases, with 15 bases sitting between them. The CDR3 bases are TGTGCCAGCAGGGAGGGACTCCCTATCTCCTACAATGAGCAGTTCTTC. This codes for CASREGLPISYNEQFF.

The CDR3 bases are TGCGCCAGCAGTGAGGTCCGGGACAGGGGAAGCAATGAGCAGTTCTTC. Protein: CASSEVRDRGSNEQFF. This chain uses TRBV10-1 with TRBJ2-1, with 10 positions matching TRBD1. V gave up 2 bases and J gave up 6 bases; unmatched junction bases: 7. This CDR3 spans 16 amino acids. Germline values: CDR1 WNHNN, CDR2 SYGVQD (reference sequence).

The chain couples TRBV4-1 to TRBJ2-4, with a weak D call TRBD2 (7 bases). V lost 0 bases, J lost 0 bases, and 12 bases lay in between. Germline V gives CDR1 MGHRA, CDR2 YSYEKL. The CDR3 is 17 amino acids. For the CDR3, the DNA is TGCGCCAGCAGCCAAGATCGGGGGGCCCTAGCCAAAAACATTCAGTACTTC. It yields the protein CASSQDRGALAKNIQYF.

CDR3 region: CASSIWGVEDEKLFF. CDR3 coding DNA: TGTGCCAGTAGTATCTGGGGGGTCGAGGACGAAAAACTGTTTTTT. This sequence joins TRBV19 and TRBJ1-4; perhaps TRBD1 as D (5 bases). Germline CDR1 reads LNHDA; CDR2 reads SQIVND (reference sequence). The CDR3 is made up of 15 amino acids. V lost 3 bases to trimming and J lost 8 bases, with 16 bases between them.

This chain links TRBV2 with TRBJ2-5; the D gene is possibly TRBD1 (7 bases). Germline V gives CDR1 SNHLY, CDR2 FYNNEI. V lost 5 bases, J lost 1 base, and 11 bases lay in between. The CDR3 contains 14 residues. The DNA of the CDR3 is TGTGCCAGCAGTCGACAGGGAGGCCAAGAGACCCAGTACTTC. The encoded protein is CASSRQGGQETQYF. Full variable domain (rest looked up from reference TRBV2 and TRBJ2-5): EPEVTQTPSHQVTQMGQEVILRCVPISNHLYFYWYRQILGQKVEFLVSFYNNEISEKSEIFDDQFSVERPDGSNFTLKIRSTKLEDSAMYFCASSRQGGQETQYFGPGTRLLVL.

The chain carries TRBV27 and TRBJ2-1; D remains ambiguous. From germline, CDR1 is MNHEY and CDR2 SMNVEV (reference sequence). There are 15 residues in the CDR3. The germline V and J ends were trimmed by 6 bases and 0 bases, with 12 bases remaining between them. Here the CDR3 DNA reads TGTGCCAGCAGAGGACGGATGAGCTCCTACAATGAGCAGTTCTTC. Translated: CASRGRMSSYNEQFF.

V usage is TRBV6-1 and J usage is TRBJ1-4, with D maybe TRBD1 (5 bases). CDR3 length equals 18 residues. The V gene lost 0 bases and the J gene lost 4 bases, with 18 bases spanning the gap. Germline CDR1 and CDR2: MNHNS and SASEGT. The CDR3, as DNA: TGTGCCAGCAGTGAAGCGCCAGCAGTCCGGGGGAATAATGAAAAACTGTTTTTT. Amino acid sequence: CASSEAPAVRGNNEKLFF.

The rearrangement uses TRBV5-1 and TRBJ2-3, with D tentatively TRBD2 (5 bases). Germline V gene sequence: CDR1 SGHRS, CDR2 YFSETQ. The CDR3 is 16 residues long. The ends were cut back, 0 bases at V and 1 base at J, with 12 bases in the middle. The CDR3 region is CASSLVAARGTDTQYF. CDR3 DNA sequence: TGCGCCAGCAGCTTGGTTGCAGCGAGGGGCACAGATACGCAGTATTTT.

This chain uses TRBV4-1 with TRBJ2-7; D is possibly TRBD1 or TRBD2 (5 bases each). The CDR3 length is 14 residues. Trimming took 4 bases from V and 4 from J, leaving 14 bases between them. Germline V gene data show CDR1 as MGHRA and CDR2 as YSYEKL. The CDR3 loop is CASSPGRKGYEQYF. The CDR3 nucleotides read TGCGCCAGCAGCCCGGGACGAAAGGGGTACGAGCAGTACTTC.

The J gene is TRBJ2-1, the V gene TRBV27; D might be TRBD1 (5 bases). The length of the CDR3 is 14 residues. Trimming stripped 6 bases from V and 9 bases from J, with 18 bases between. CDR1 and CDR2 from the germline V gene are MNHEY and SMNVEV (reference sequence). CDR3 bases: TGTGCCAGCAGCCCTATCGGGTTGGGGCCTGAGCAGTTCTTC. Translated: CASSPIGLGPEQFF.

This chain connects TRBV11-2 to TRBJ2-7, with a possible D match to TRBD1 (6 bases). Trimming removed 5 bases at V and 4 bases at J, with 24 bases between. Germline CDR1 and CDR2: SGHAT and FQNNGV. The CDR3 consists of 17 residues. The chain's CDR3 is CASSHLTGRTPLYEQYF. The DNA of the CDR3 is TGTGCCAGCAGCCACCTAACAGGGCGGACCCCGTTGTACGAGCAGTACTTC.

V usage is TRBV6-5 and J usage is TRBJ2-7; unclear D gene. The CDR3 spans 13 residues. V gave up 4 bases and J gave up 1 base, with 8 bases separating them. Germline lookup yields CDR1 MNHEY and CDR2 SVGAGI. The CDR3 loop is CASSSDGSYEQYF. In DNA form, the CDR3 reads TGTGCCAGCAGTTCGGACGGTTCCTACGAGCAGTACTTC.

The chain uses TRBV7-9 and TRBJ2-7; D remains ambiguous. Germline V gene data show CDR1 as SEHNR and CDR2 as FQNEAQ (reference sequence). CDR3 length equals 12 residues. V lost 5 bases, J lost 3 bases, and 8 bases lay in between. The CDR3 protein is CASSRDHYEQYF. CDR3 DNA sequence: TGTGCCAGCAGCCGAGACCACTACGAGCAGTACTTC.

The CDR3 coding sequence is TGCAGTGCTAGAGGGGAGGGGGAAGCTTTCTTT. Translating gives CSARGEGEAFF. The genes are TRBV20-1 and TRBJ1-1, with D possibly matching TRBD1 (5 bases). Germline values: CDR1 DFQATT, CDR2 SNEGSKA (reference sequence). The length of the CDR3 is 11 residues. The V and J ends lost 1 base and 8 bases respectively, with 8 bases between them.

The chain combines TRBV7-9 with TRBJ2-2; no clear D. This CDR3 spans 15 amino acids. Trimming shortened V by 0 bases and J by 1 base, and 6 bases separated the two germline ends. CDR1 is SEHNR, CDR2 FQNEAQ, per germline (reference sequence). CDR3 in DNA: TGTGCCAGCAGCTTAGCCCCGGGGAACACCGGGGAGCTGTTTTTT. As protein: CASSLAPGNTGELFF. Drawing the rest from reference TRBV7-9 and TRBJ2-2, the complete variable domain is DTGVSQNPRHKITKRGQNVTFRCDPISEHNRLYWYRQTLGQGPEFLTYFQNEAQLEKSRLLSDRFSAERPKGSFSTLEIQRTEQGDSAMYLCASSLAPGNTGELFFGEGSRLTVL.

V and J are TRBV5-6 and TRBJ2-7, with 12 bases fitting TRBD1. Germline V lookup: CDR1 SGHDT, CDR2 YYEEEE. The CDR3 has 16 amino acids. The V segment lost 1 base and the J segment 7 bases; nucleotides outside the gene matches: 9. CDR3 DNA: TGTGCCAGCAGCTTGTTTTTGGGACAGGGGGCAGGAGAGCAGTACTTC. Translation gives CASSLFLGQGAGEQYF.

The CDR3 bases are TGTGCCAGCAGTGAAGCGTTTTTAGCGTATAATTCACCCCTCCACTTT. Protein product: CASSEAFLAYNSPLHF. The genes are TRBV6-1 and TRBJ1-6; no clear D. The germline V gene encodes CDR1 MNHNS and CDR2 SASEGT. CDR3 length: 16 residues. The V gene lost 0 bases and the J gene lost 4 bases, with 10 bases spanning the gap.